These 4 T cell receptor beta chains came from one sample sequenced in a study of T cells in Graves' hyperthyroidism and ophthalmopathy. TCR beta CDR3 regions were amplified from RNA. Using the HTBI primer set, a first-round RT-PCR was run on the TCR CDR3. TCRdb re-called the multiplex PCR reads with MiXCR, one entry per CDR3 protein. The sample lists roughly 420,000 distinct CDR3 sequences; around 14% were seen once. Material: blood. These TCRs come from a woman under 30 with Graves' hyperthyroidism.

With regard to this clonotype: This may be a read error, as it is one base from a much larger clone. This sequence joins TRBV5-1 and TRBJ1-1, with 7 bases fitting TRBD1. Looked up from germline, CDR1 is SGHRS and CDR2 is YFSETQ. The CDR3 consists of 15 residues. The CDR3 DNA sequence: TGCGCCAGCAGCTCGGAAACAGGGGTGAACACTGAAGCTTCCTTT. This translates into CASSSETGVNTEASF.

The table lists this clonotype with many counts. Here the CDR3 DNA reads TGTGCCAGCAGCCCGGCAAGCGGGAAAATCACAGATACGCAGTATTTT. This encodes CASSPASGKITDTQYF. V usage is TRBV11-3 and J usage is TRBJ2-3, with 7 positions matching TRBD2. Per germline, CDR1 SGHNT and CDR2 YENEEA. This CDR3 has 16 residues. Trimming at V came to 5 bases and at J to 2 bases, leaving 10 bases not matched to a gene.

This clonotype was recorded many times. V and J are TRBV18 and TRBJ2-7, with D perhaps matching TRBD2 (6 bases). This CDR3 contains 14 residues. Germline V CDR1 and CDR2: KGHSH, LQKENI. V lost 6 bases and J lost 2, with 14 bases in between. The CDR3 DNA reads TGTGCCAGCTCTCACCGGGACTTGCCCTACGAGCAGTACTTC. This codes for CASSHRDLPYEQYF.

This clonotype was seen many times. The genes are TRBV2 and TRBJ2-2; 10 nucleotides match TRBD1. The CDR3 is 14 residues long. V trimming: 6 bases; J trimming: 7 bases; junction bases outside the gene matches: 5. Germline-derived CDR1 and CDR2 are SNHLY and FYNNEI. The CDR3 DNA reads as TGTGCCAGCAGCGACAGGGGGCGGAGCGGGGAGCTGTTTTTT. This translates into CASSDRGRSGELFF.